The present T cell receptor beta chain was sequenced within a study of cytomegalovirus exposure and HLA in healthy donors. CDR1 is SQVTM and CDR2 is ANQGSEA in the germline V gene. V lost 7 bases and J lost 0, with 24 bases in between. The CDR3 length is 17 residues. The PCR was carried out with 60 Vbeta primers and 13 Jbeta primers. Sequencing was performed with immunoSEQ multiplex PCR; in TCRdb, only in-frame clones are kept and a portion is missing. Of some 200,000 clones listed, 70% to 80% are singletons. As for this clone: Its matching antigen is unknown.

Study-wide results and limits: The classifier was said to identify cytomegalovirus status with high specificity and sensitivity.

The chain employs TRBV29-1 and TRBJ2-5; maybe TRBD2 (5 bases). The sequencing input was PBMCs. This TCR came from a girl aged 2-15 years in good health and CMV-seronegative. CDR3 nucleotide sequence: TGCAGCGCCTATAATCCGGGAACAAGCGGCAACCAAGAGACCCAGTACTTC. It specifies CSAYNPGTSGNQETQYF.